These 8 T cell receptor beta chains were all obtained from the same sample, sequenced in a study of shared clonotypes between healthy human individuals. Clones were sequenced by immunoSEQ multiplex PCR, and TCRdb holds only the in-frame ones, with some missing. In the table there are approximately 840,000 clones, around 96% of which are singletons. CD45RO-negative, CCR7-positively selected cells formed the naive CD8 fraction, excluding terminally differentiated effector memory CD45RA+ cells. Sequencing used naive CD8+ T cells sorted from blood. All receptors come from a man aged 25 to 40 in good health.

The V gene is TRBV28, the J gene TRBJ2-1; TRBD1 or TRBD2 may be the D gene (5 bases each). Per germline, CDR1 MDHEN and CDR2 SYDVKM. This CDR3 has 15 amino acids. Trimming left V 6 bases short and J 8 bases short, with 20 bases between. The CDR3 coding sequence is TGTGCCAGCAGCAAGGGGACGGTCTACGCCGATGAGCAGTTCTTC. Protein product: CASSKGTVYADEQFF. The entire variable domain, with the rest obtained from reference TRBV28 and TRBJ2-1, is as follows: DVKVTQSSRYLVKRTGEKVFLECVQDMDHENMFWYRQDPGLGLRLIYFSYDVKMKEKGDIPEGYSVSREKKERFSLILESASTNQTSMYLCASSKGTVYADEQFFGPGTRLTVL.

The chain has TRBV19 and TRBJ2-5; either TRBD1 or TRBD2 may supply D (9 bases each). CDR3 size: 19 residues. Trimming took 3 bases from V and 4 from J, leaving 27 bases between them. Germline V gene sequence: CDR1 LNHDA, CDR2 SQIVND (reference sequence). The CDR3 region is CASSMRTGVIAGAIETQYF. CDR3 nucleotides: TGTGCCAGTAGTATGCGGACAGGGGTAATAGCGGGAGCGATAGAGACCCAGTACTTC. The full variable domain, its missing parts supplied by reference TRBV19 and TRBJ2-5, is DGGITQSPKYLFRKEGQNVTLSCEQNLNHDAMYWYRQDPGQGLRLIYYSQIVNDFQKGDIAEGYSVSREKKESFPLTVTSAQKNPTAFYLCASSMRTGVIAGAIETQYFGPGTRLLVL.

As for this clone: Other DNA sequences within the sample encode an identical CDR3. The chain uses TRBV9 and TRBJ2-2; no definite D call. The CDR3 is made up of 11 amino acids. V was shortened by 1 base and J by 6 bases, with 1 base between the two germline ends. CDR1 is SGDLS, CDR2 YYNGEE, per germline. CDR3 DNA: TGTGCCAGCAGCGTATCCGGGGAGCTGTTTTTT. It translates to CASSVSGELFF.

This chain connects TRBV19 to TRBJ2-2; D perhaps matches TRBD1 (5 bases). Germline lookup yields CDR1 LNHDA and CDR2 SQIVND (reference sequence). V was pared by 5 bases and J by 3 bases, with 10 bases between. The CDR3 is 14 residues long. CDR3 sequence (DNA): TGTGCCAGTAGTGCCGACAGAGACACCGGGGAGCTGTTTTTT. Amino acid sequence: CASSADRDTGELFF.

The V gene is TRBV5-5, the J gene TRBJ1-1; 7 nucleotides line up with TRBD1. The CDR3 covers 14 residues. CDR1 and CDR2 (germline): SGHKS, YYEKEE (reference sequence). V shed 4 bases, J shed 1 base, and the junction held 4 bases outside the gene matches. The CDR3 is CASSKDRENTEAFF. In nucleotides, the CDR3 is TGTGCCAGCAGCAAAGACAGGGAGAACACTGAAGCTTTCTTT.

This clone was detected only once. The chain carries TRBV6-5 and TRBJ2-1; TRBD2 matches 11 bases. From germline, CDR1 is MNHEY and CDR2 SVGAGI. Trimming took 6 bases from V and 5 from J; bases not matched to a gene: 6. The CDR3 is made up of 15 amino acids. The CDR3 DNA follows: TGTGCCAGCAGCCTAGGGACTAGCGGAGACAATGAGCAGTTCTTC. Encoded protein: CASSLGTSGDNEQFF.

This clone was observed once. The DNA of the CDR3 is TGCGCCAGCAGCCAGGGAGACTACAATGAGCAGTTCTTC. This gives the protein CASSQGDYNEQFF. The genes are TRBV4-1 and TRBJ2-1, with a weak D call TRBD2 (5 bases). The CDR3 is made up of 13 amino acids. The V end was cut by 3 bases, the J end by 3 bases, with 6 bases between. Germline V gives CDR1 MGHRA, CDR2 YSYEKL.

The sample holds one count of this clone. The chain combines TRBV6-1 with TRBJ2-3; D not certain. V gave up 0 bases and J gave up 3 bases, with 10 bases separating them. Germline loops: CDR1 MNHNS, CDR2 SASEGT. The CDR3 loop spans 15 amino acids. DNA of the CDR3: TGTGCCAGCAGTGAAGCCCCAAAGAAGACAGATACGCAGTATTTT. Its protein is CASSEAPKKTDTQYF.